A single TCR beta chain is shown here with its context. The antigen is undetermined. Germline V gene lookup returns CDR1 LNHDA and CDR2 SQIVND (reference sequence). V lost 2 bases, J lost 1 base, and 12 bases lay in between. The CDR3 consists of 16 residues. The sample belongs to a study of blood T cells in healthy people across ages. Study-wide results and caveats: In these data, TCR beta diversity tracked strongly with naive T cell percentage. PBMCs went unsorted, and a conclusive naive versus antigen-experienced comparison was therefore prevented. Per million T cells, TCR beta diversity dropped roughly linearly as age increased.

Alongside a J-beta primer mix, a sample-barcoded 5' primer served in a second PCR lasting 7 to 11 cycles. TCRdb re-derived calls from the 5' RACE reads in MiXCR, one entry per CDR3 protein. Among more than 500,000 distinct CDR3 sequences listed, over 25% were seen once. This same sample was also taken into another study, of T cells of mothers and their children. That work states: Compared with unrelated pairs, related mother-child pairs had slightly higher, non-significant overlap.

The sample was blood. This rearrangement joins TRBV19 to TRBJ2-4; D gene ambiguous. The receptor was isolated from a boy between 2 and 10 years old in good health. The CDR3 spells CASSIFRSTAKNIQYF. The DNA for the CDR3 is TGTGCCAGTAGTATATTTCGGAGTACGGCCAAAAACATTCAGTACTTC. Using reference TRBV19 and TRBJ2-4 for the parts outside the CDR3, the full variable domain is DGGITQSPKYLFRKEGQNVTLSCEQNLNHDAMYWYRQDPGQGLRLIYYSQIVNDFQKGDIAEGYSVSREKKESFPLTVTSAQKNPTAFYLCASSIFRSTAKNIQYFGAGTRLSVL.